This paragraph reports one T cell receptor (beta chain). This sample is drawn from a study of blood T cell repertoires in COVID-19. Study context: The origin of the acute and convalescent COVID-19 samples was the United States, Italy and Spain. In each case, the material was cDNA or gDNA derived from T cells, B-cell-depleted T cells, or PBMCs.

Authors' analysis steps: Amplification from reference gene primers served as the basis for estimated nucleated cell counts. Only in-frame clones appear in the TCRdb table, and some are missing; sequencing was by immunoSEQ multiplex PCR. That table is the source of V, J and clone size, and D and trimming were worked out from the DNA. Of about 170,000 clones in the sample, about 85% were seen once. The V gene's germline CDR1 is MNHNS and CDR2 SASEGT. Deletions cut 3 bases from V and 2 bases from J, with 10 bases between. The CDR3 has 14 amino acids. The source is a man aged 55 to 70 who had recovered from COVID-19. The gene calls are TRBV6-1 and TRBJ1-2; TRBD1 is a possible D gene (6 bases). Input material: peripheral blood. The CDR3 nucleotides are TGTGCCAGCAGTGAGCGAAGGGGGAACTATGGCTACACCTTC. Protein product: CASSERRGNYGYTF.